This passage covers 5 T cell receptor beta chains from one sample sequenced in a study of cytomegalovirus exposure and HLA in healthy donors. The PCR made use of 60 Vbeta and 13 Jbeta primers. Some clones are missing from TCRdb's copy, which holds only in-frame ones; the method was immunoSEQ multiplex PCR. The table records around 93,000 clones, over 60% of them present only once. The sequencing sample was made of PBMCs. The receptors derive from a boy aged 10-17 years in good health and CMV-seropositive.

This chain links TRBV7-9 with TRBJ1-5; TRBD1 agrees at 7 bases. The CDR3 covers 17 residues. J was trimmed by 1 base and V by 2 bases; bases with no gene match: 8. Germline lookup yields CDR1 SEHNR and CDR2 FQNEAQ (reference sequence). The CDR3 sequence is CASSLILRGRSNQPQHF. The DNA for the CDR3 is TGTGCCAGCAGCTTAATTTTGAGGGGGCGAAGCAATCAGCCCCAGCATTTT.

The CDR3, as DNA: TGTGCCAGCAGCTTATGGAGTTCAGAGTATGGCTACACCTTC. It is translated as CASSLWSSEYGYTF. The chain employs TRBV7-8 and TRBJ1-2, with D hard to call. CDR1 and CDR2 from the germline V gene are SGHVS and FQNEAQ. The V and J ends lost 2 bases and 5 bases respectively, with 12 bases between them. The CDR3 sequence is 14 residues long.

This clone was counted only a few times. The V gene is TRBV5-8, the J gene TRBJ2-1, with 11 bases identical to TRBD1. The trim removed 5 bases at V and 7 bases at J, leaving 11 bases unmatched. CDR1 is SGHTS and CDR2 is YDEGEE in the germline V gene. This CDR3 region has 16 residues. The CDR3 DNA sequence: TGTGCCAGCAGTGCACGTTGGGGACAGGGGGTTAATGAGCAGTTCTTC. Its protein is CASSARWGQGVNEQFF. The full variable domain, with the rest looked up from reference TRBV5-8 and TRBJ2-1, is EAGVTQSPTHLIKTRGQQATLRCSPISGHTSVYWYQQALGLGLQFLLWYDEGEERNRGNFPPRFSGRQFPNYSSELNVNALELEDSALYLCASSARWGQGVNEQFFGPGTRLTVL.

This chain joins TRBV27 and TRBJ1-6; D ambiguous. The CDR3 contains 15 residues. Germline CDR1 MNHEY, CDR2 SMNVEV (reference sequence). Trimming left V 2 bases short and J 9 bases short, with 14 bases between. The CDR3 DNA follows: TGTGCCAGCAGTTTACGGGGTGGTGGTGGTTCACCCCTCCACTTT. Translating gives CASSLRGGGGSPLHF.

The chain combines TRBV30 with TRBJ1-1; D is unclear. Germline loops: CDR1 GTSNPN, CDR2 SVGIG (reference sequence). V lost 4 bases and J 4 bases, leaving 13 bases between the germline ends. The CDR3 is 13 amino acids. The CDR3 DNA follows: TGTGCCTGGACAGGTCGATGGGCCACTGAAGCTTTCTTT. Residues: CAWTGRWATEAFF. The entire variable domain, with the rest obtained from reference TRBV30 and TRBJ1-1, is as follows: SQTIHQWPATLVQPVGSPLSLECTVEGTSNPNLYWYRQAAGRGLQLLFYSVGIGQISSEVPQNLSASRPQDRQFILSSKKLLLSDSGFYLCAWTGRWATEAFFGQGTRLTVV.